Listed here are 29 T cell receptor beta chains from one sample, sequenced in a study of cytomegalovirus exposure and HLA in healthy donors. Primers: 60 Vbeta forward and 13 Jbeta reverse. Some clones are missing from TCRdb's copy, which holds only in-frame ones; the method was immunoSEQ multiplex PCR. In total, the table holds roughly 80,000 clones. The sample consisted of PBMCs. Receptors were obtained from a girl aged 10 to 17 in good health and CMV-seropositive.

This chain connects TRBV4-1 to TRBJ1-1; D is unresolved. CDR1 and CDR2 from the germline V gene are MGHRA and YSYEKL. Trimming left V 0 bases short and J 3 bases short, with 14 bases between. This CDR3 contains 16 residues. The CDR3 region has the DNA TGCGCCAGCAGCCAAGAAGGTCGGGAGAGTTACACTGAAGCTTTCTTT. As protein: CASSQEGRESYTEAFF.

The chain is built from TRBV6-1 and TRBJ2-7; a possible D gene is TRBD1 (6 bases). The CDR3 covers 13 residues. The germline gives CDR1 MNHNS, CDR2 SASEGT. V dropped 9 bases and J dropped 6 bases, with 18 bases sitting between them. CDR3 protein: CASLDRTSPEQYV. CDR3 DNA sequence: TGTGCCAGTCTGGACAGAACCTCGCCCGAGCAGTACGTC.

The V gene is TRBV5-6, the J gene TRBJ1-2; 7 bases are a match to TRBD1. The germline V gene encodes CDR1 SGHDT and CDR2 YYEEEE. This CDR3 contains 15 residues. V lost 4 bases to trimming and J lost 2 bases; unmatched junction nucleotides: 8. Written as DNA, the CDR3 is TGTGCCAGCAGCCCCACCTTGACAGGGAACTATGGCTACACCTTC. It codes for CASSPTLTGNYGYTF.

The V and J genes are TRBV4-3 and TRBJ2-6; 7 bases match TRBD1. There are 15 residues in the CDR3. Trimming took 5 bases from V and 1 from J; bases not matched to a gene: 2. CDR1 is LGHNA and CDR2 is YSLEER in the germline V gene. In nucleotides, the CDR3 is TGCGCCAGCAGCGCACAGGGGTCTGGGGCCAACGTCCTGACTTTC. Translating it yields CASSAQGSGANVLTF.

The chain carries TRBV13 and TRBJ2-7; 14 bases fit TRBD2. Per the germline V gene, CDR1 is PRHDT and CDR2 is FYEKMQ (reference sequence). The CDR3 sequence is 18 residues long. J gave up 5 bases and V 4 bases, and 13 bases lay outside the gene matches. CDR3 loop: CASSSRLAGGPSYHEQYF. CDR3 in DNA: TGTGCCAGCAGCTCCCGACTAGCGGGGGGGCCTAGCTACCACGAGCAGTACTTC.

V gene TRBV5-1 combines with J gene TRBJ1-2; possibly TRBD1 for D (5 bases). V was pared by 7 bases and J by 4 bases, with 20 bases between. The length of the CDR3 is 15 residues. Germline loops: CDR1 SGHRS, CDR2 YFSETQ. The CDR3 sequence: CASHGTRRGRYGYTF. The CDR3 region has the DNA TGCGCCAGCCACGGTACTCGGAGGGGCCGCTATGGCTACACCTTC. Drawing the rest from reference TRBV5-1 and TRBJ1-2, the complete variable domain is KAGVTQTPRYLIKTRGQQVTLSCSPISGHRSVSWYQQTPGQGLQFLFEYFSETQRNKGNFPGRFSGRQFSNSRSEMNVSTLELGDSALYLCASHGTRRGRYGYTFGSGTRLTVV.

The rearrangement links TRBV27 to TRBJ2-2; TRBD1 is a possible D gene (5 bases). Looked up from germline, CDR1 is MNHEY and CDR2 is SMNVEV (reference sequence). The CDR3 loop spans 16 amino acids. V was pared by 6 bases and J by 4 bases, with 18 bases between. The CDR3 DNA reads as TGTGCCAGCAGCCCAGTGGCAGGGTTGGGCACCGGGGAGCTGTTTTTT. Translated, it gives CASSPVAGLGTGELFF.

This chain links TRBV19 with TRBJ2-7; D perhaps matches TRBD2 (6 bases). Germline lookup yields CDR1 LNHDA and CDR2 SQIVND (reference sequence). V was pared by 3 bases and J by 5 bases, with 14 bases between. The CDR3 totals 14 residues. The CDR3 region is CASSIGGPRNEQYF. The CDR3 DNA follows: TGTGCCAGTAGTATCGGGGGTCCTAGGAACGAGCAGTACTTC.

CDR3 sequence (DNA): TGTGCCAGCAGCTCCAGGGCCCTCGGGGATACGCAGTATTTT. Amino acids: CASSSRALGDTQYF. The V and J genes are TRBV11-1 and TRBJ2-3; D possibly corresponds to TRBD1 (5 bases). The CDR3 totals 14 residues. V shed 4 bases and J shed 6 bases, with 14 bases lying between them. Germline V gene data show CDR1 as SGHAT and CDR2 as FQDESV (reference sequence).

The V call is TRBV5-6, the J call TRBJ2-3; weak D call: TRBD1 (6 bases). Germline lookup yields CDR1 SGHDT and CDR2 YYEEEE. The CDR3 has 16 residues. With 0 bases removed from V and 2 bases from J, the gap between germline ends came to 13 bases. The CDR3 DNA reads TGTGCCAGCAGCTTGGAGGTGGGGGCGTACACAGATACGCAGTATTTT. As protein: CASSLEVGAYTDTQYF.

The J gene is TRBJ2-5, the V gene TRBV9; tentative D call: TRBD1 (5 bases). The J call may not be correct, given that the DNA end is closer to TRBJ2-7. The CDR3 length is 15 residues. CDR1 SGDLS and CDR2 YYNGEE come from the germline V gene. The CDR3 sequence: CASSVQSDSSYEQYF. The CDR3 coding sequence is TGTGCCAGCAGCGTACAAAGCGACAGCTCCTACGAGCAGTACTTC.

The chain combines TRBV27 with TRBJ1-2, with TRBD1 matching over 9 bases. The germline V gene has CDR1 MNHEY and CDR2 SMNVEV (reference sequence). Trimming cost V 5 bases and J 5 bases; bases outside gene matches: 18. The CDR3 is made up of 18 amino acids. Here the CDR3 reads CASSTARDRVQGGYGYTF. The CDR3 nucleotides read TGTGCCAGCAGTACAGCCCGGGACAGGGTGCAGGGTGGGTATGGCTACACCTTC.

The chain joins TRBV6-6 to TRBJ2-2; maybe TRBD1 (6 bases). The CDR3 runs to 15 residues. V dropped 2 bases and J dropped 4 bases, with 11 bases sitting between them. The germline gives CDR1 MNHNY, CDR2 SVGAGI (reference sequence). This CDR3 reads CASSYRTASTGELFF. The CDR3 DNA reads as TGTGCCAGCAGTTACCGGACAGCTTCCACCGGGGAGCTGTTTTTT.

This sequence joins TRBV16 and TRBJ2-1; D unclear. The CDR3 is made up of 11 amino acids. V dropped 3 bases and J dropped 6 bases, with 3 bases sitting between them. The germline gives CDR1 KGHSY, CDR2 FQNENV. CDR3 protein: CASSQANEQFF. The DNA of the CDR3 is TGTGCCAGCAGCCAGGCCAATGAGCAGTTCTTC. The full variable domain, in which reference TRBV16 and TRBJ2-1 provide the parts outside the CDR3, is GEEVAQTPKHLVRGEGQKAKLYCAPIKGHSYVFWYQQVLKNEFKFLISFQNENVFDETGMPKERFSAKCLPNSPCSLEIQATKLEDSAVYFCASSQANEQFFGPGTRLTVL.

This rearrangement joins TRBV18 to TRBJ2-7, with 8 bases identical to TRBD1. The V segment lost 3 bases and the J segment 2 bases; nucleotides outside the gene matches: 15. This CDR3 comprises 18 residues. Germline CDR1 is KGHSH and CDR2 is LQKENI. The CDR3 DNA reads as TGTGCCAGCTCACCGCCGGACAGGGTCCCTTCAATACCCTACGAGCAGTACGTC. Protein: CASSPPDRVPSIPYEQYV.

The chain carries TRBV5-1 and TRBJ2-5; 8 bases fit TRBD2. The CDR3 is made up of 14 amino acids. V was pared by 4 bases and J by 0 bases, with 2 bases of the junction left unmatched. Germline V gene lookup returns CDR1 SGHRS and CDR2 YFSETQ. The CDR3 region is CASSPGGYQETQYF. The CDR3 nucleotides read TGCGCCAGCAGCCCGGGGGGGTACCAAGAGACCCAGTACTTC.

This chain uses TRBV4-3 with TRBJ2-7, with D perhaps TRBD1 (5 bases). V gave up 4 bases and J gave up 4 bases, with 17 bases separating them. The germline V gene encodes CDR1 LGHNA and CDR2 YSLEER. The CDR3 runs to 15 residues. The CDR3 DNA follows: TGCGCCAGCAGCCCTACTCAGGACAACCGATACGAGCAGTACTTC. It codes for CASSPTQDNRYEQYF.

This chain uses TRBV7-6 with TRBJ2-1; 7 positions agree with TRBD1. V shed 4 bases, J shed 0 bases, and the junction held 3 bases outside the gene matches. This CDR3 has 15 residues. Germline loops: CDR1 SGHVS, CDR2 FNYEAQ. CDR3 DNA: TGTGCCAGCAGCTCGACAGGGAGCTCCTACAATGAGCAGTTCTTC. Its translation: CASSSTGSSYNEQFF.

The chain carries TRBV28 and TRBJ2-3, with a possible D match to TRBD1 (6 bases). CDR1 is MDHEN and CDR2 is SYDVKM in the germline V gene. V was trimmed by 6 bases and J by 3 bases, leaving 10 bases between them. The CDR3 sequence is 13 residues long. As DNA, the CDR3 is TGTGCCAGCAGACAACAGGGTACAGATACGCAGTATTTT. This sequence encodes CASRQQGTDTQYF.

V usage is TRBV2 and J usage is TRBJ1-6, with D maybe TRBD1 (6 bases). Trimming stripped 2 bases from V and 8 bases from J, with 10 bases between. This CDR3 region has 14 residues. Germline values: CDR1 SNHLY, CDR2 FYNNEI. The CDR3 DNA is TGTGCCAGCAGTGAAACAGGGCGGGATTCACCCCTCCACTTT. This translates into CASSETGRDSPLHF. Complete variable domain (other parts from reference TRBV2 and TRBJ1-6): EPEVTQTPSHQVTQMGQEVILRCVPISNHLYFYWYRQILGQKVEFLVSFYNNEISEKSEIFDDQFSVERPDGSNFTLKIRSTKLEDSAMYFCASSETGRDSPLHFGNGTRLTVT.

The chain employs TRBV4-2 and TRBJ2-2; weak D call: TRBD1 (6 bases). V was shortened by 6 bases and J by 5 bases, with 13 bases between the two germline ends. The germline V gene has CDR1 LGHNA and CDR2 YNFKEQ. The CDR3 has 14 residues. CDR3 sequence (DNA): TGTGCCAGCAGTCGAGGGGGTCGAACCGGGGAGCTGTTTTTT. Translating it yields CASSRGGRTGELFF.

The chain links TRBV28 to TRBJ1-6; D not resolved. Trimming cost V 6 bases and J 5 bases, with 14 bases left between them. The CDR3 consists of 15 residues. Per the germline V gene, CDR1 is MDHEN and CDR2 is SYDVKM. CDR3 bases: TGTGCCAGCAGGTTTGCGGAAAATGATAATTCACCCCTCCACTTT. Translation: CASRFAENDNSPLHF.

This chain uses TRBV4-1 with TRBJ2-6; D is uncertain. The CDR3 consists of 14 residues. V lost 5 bases and J lost 4, with 9 bases in between. Germline V gene sequence: CDR1 MGHRA, CDR2 YSYEKL. The CDR3 nucleotides are TGCGCCAGCAGCTCCTCTCAGGGGGCCAACGTCCTGACTTTC. This encodes CASSSSQGANVLTF.

The chain employs TRBV7-6 and TRBJ2-3, with 10 bases lining up with TRBD2. This CDR3 has 15 amino acids. Germline V gives CDR1 SGHVS, CDR2 FNYEAQ. Trimming at V came to 1 base and at J to 3 bases, leaving 1 base not matched to a gene. This CDR3 reads CASSLGAGGTDTQYF. The CDR3 DNA follows: TGTGCCAGCAGCTTAGGAGCGGGGGGGACAGATACGCAGTATTTT.

DNA for the CDR3: TGTGCCAGCAGTTTGACTAGTGGCAATGAGCAGTTCTTC. Protein sequence: CASSLTSGNEQFF. This sequence joins TRBV28 and TRBJ2-1, with TRBD2 as a possible D gene (6 bases). Looked up from germline, CDR1 is MDHEN and CDR2 is SYDVKM. Trimming took 3 bases from V and 6 from J, leaving 9 bases between them. This CDR3 is built from 13 residues.

This sequence joins TRBV6-5 and TRBJ1-2, with D hard to call. This CDR3 contains 15 residues. Germline lookup yields CDR1 MNHEY and CDR2 SVGAGI. V lost 2 bases and J 1 base, leaving 11 bases between the germline ends. CDR3 in DNA: TGTGCCAGCAGTTACGGAACAGCCAATAACTATGGCTACACCTTC. Amino acid sequence: CASSYGTANNYGYTF.

This chain joins TRBV13 and TRBJ1-1; D is perhaps TRBD1 (6 bases). V was trimmed by 4 bases and J by 1 base, leaving 25 bases between them. Germline V gene lookup returns CDR1 PRHDT and CDR2 FYEKMQ (reference sequence). This CDR3 contains 19 residues. CDR3 amino acids: CASSYRTPTGYRWNTEAFF. The CDR3 DNA sequence: TGTGCCAGCAGCTACAGGACACCTACAGGGTATCGGTGGAACACTGAAGCTTTCTTT.

The chain carries TRBV9 and TRBJ1-3; maybe TRBD1 (6 bases). CDR1 is SGDLS, CDR2 YYNGEE, per germline. Trimming stripped 2 bases from V and 2 bases from J, with 8 bases between. The CDR3 has 14 amino acids. The CDR3 region has the DNA TGTGCCAGCAGCGTGGACAGAACTGGAAACACCATATATTTT. Residues: CASSVDRTGNTIYF.

This chain connects TRBV2 to TRBJ1-5, with D maybe TRBD1 (6 bases). Between the trimmed V and J ends, which lost 6 bases and 0 bases, there was a span of 12 bases. The CDR3 extends over 15 amino acids. The germline V gene encodes CDR1 SNHLY and CDR2 FYNNEI. Written as DNA, the CDR3 is TGTGCCAGCAGAACAGGGTCCCTTAGCAATCAGCCCCAGCATTTT. It codes for CASRTGSLSNQPQHF.